This T cell receptor (beta chain) was identified during a study of identical twins. Study results and limitations: Twin pairs' shared out-of-frame alpha sequences were enriched in low generation probability. A partial confounding effect on zero-insertion analyses could come from invariant MAIT and iNKT cells. Cross-sectional statistics underpinned the conclusions; the same donors were not followed.

This clonotype has a count of ten or more. Its antigen is currently unknown. Template switching added a universal primer binding site, and final cDNA carried unique molecular identifiers. Via MiXCR, TCRdb re-called the 5' RACE reads, giving one row per CDR3 protein. The sample consists of 200,000 to 300,000 distinct CDR3 sequences, over 9.5% of them appearing once. This clonotype originated in a man over 45 in good health. The source material was memory T cells sorted from blood.

The CDR3 region is CASSPTRGEPNTGELFF. DNA for the CDR3: TGTGCCAGCAGCCCCACGCGGGGGGAACCGAACACCGGGGAGCTGTTTTTT. This chain connects TRBV7-2 to TRBJ2-2; 8 positions agree with TRBD2. The V segment lost 5 bases and the J segment 0 bases; nucleotides outside the gene matches: 8. The CDR3 extends over 17 amino acids. The germline CDR1 and CDR2 sequences are SGHTA and FQGNSA.